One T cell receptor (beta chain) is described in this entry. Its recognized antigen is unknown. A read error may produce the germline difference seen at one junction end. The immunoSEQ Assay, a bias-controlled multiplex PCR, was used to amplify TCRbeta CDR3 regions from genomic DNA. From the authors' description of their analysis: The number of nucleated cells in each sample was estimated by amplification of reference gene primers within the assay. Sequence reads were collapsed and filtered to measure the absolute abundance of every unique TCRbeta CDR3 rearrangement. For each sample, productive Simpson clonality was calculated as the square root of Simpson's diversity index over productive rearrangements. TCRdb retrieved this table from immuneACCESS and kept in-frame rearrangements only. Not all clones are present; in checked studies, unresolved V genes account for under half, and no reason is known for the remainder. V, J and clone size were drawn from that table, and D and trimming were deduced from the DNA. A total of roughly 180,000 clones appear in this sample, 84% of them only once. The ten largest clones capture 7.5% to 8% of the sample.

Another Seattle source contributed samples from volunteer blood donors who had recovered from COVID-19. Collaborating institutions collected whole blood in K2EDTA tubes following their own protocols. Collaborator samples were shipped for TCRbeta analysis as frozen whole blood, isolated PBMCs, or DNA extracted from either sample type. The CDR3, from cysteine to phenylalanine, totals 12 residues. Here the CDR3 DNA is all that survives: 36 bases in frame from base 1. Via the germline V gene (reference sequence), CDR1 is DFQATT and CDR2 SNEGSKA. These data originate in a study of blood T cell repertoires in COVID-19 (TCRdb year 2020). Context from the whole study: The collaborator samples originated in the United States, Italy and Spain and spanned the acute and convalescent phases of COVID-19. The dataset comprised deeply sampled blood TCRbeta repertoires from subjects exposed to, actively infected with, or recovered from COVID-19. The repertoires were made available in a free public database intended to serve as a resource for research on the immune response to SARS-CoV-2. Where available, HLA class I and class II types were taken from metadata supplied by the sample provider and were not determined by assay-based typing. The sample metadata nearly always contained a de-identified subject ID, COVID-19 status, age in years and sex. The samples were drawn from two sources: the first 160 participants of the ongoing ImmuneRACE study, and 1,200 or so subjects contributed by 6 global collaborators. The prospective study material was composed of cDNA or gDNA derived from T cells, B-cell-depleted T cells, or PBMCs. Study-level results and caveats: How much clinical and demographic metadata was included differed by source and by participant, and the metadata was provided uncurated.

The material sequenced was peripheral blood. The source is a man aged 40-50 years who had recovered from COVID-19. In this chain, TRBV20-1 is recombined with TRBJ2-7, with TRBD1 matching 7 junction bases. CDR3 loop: CSASNPPREQGF. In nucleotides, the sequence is TGCAGTGCTAGTAACCCCCCCAGGGAACAGGGGTTC.